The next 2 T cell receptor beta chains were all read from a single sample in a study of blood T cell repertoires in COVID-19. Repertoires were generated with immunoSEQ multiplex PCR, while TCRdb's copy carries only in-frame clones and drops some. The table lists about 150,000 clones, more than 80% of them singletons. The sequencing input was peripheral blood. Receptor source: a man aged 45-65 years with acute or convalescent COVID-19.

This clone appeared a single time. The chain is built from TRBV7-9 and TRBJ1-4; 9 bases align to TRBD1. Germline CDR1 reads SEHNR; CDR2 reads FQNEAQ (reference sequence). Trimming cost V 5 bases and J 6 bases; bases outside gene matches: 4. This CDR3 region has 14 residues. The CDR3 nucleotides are TGTGCCAGCAGCATCGACAGGGGGGATGAAAAACTGTTTTTT. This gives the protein CASSIDRGDEKLFF.

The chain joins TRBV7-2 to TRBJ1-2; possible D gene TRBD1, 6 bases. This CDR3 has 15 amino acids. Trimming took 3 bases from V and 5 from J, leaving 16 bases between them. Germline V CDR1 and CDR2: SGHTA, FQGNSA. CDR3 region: CASSLESQGAYGYTF. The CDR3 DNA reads TGTGCCAGCAGCTTGGAGTCACAGGGAGCTTATGGCTACACCTTC.